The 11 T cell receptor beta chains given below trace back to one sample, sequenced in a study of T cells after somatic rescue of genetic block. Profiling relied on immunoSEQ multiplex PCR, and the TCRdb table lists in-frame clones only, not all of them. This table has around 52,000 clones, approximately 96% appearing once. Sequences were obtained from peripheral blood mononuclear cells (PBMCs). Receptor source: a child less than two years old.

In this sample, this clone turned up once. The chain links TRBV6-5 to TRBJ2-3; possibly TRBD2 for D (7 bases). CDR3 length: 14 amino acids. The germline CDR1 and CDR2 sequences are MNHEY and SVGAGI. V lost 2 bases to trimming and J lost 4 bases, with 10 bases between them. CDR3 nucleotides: TGTGCCAGCAGTTACCGGGGGGCGCCAGATACGCAGTATTTT. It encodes CASSYRGAPDTQYF.

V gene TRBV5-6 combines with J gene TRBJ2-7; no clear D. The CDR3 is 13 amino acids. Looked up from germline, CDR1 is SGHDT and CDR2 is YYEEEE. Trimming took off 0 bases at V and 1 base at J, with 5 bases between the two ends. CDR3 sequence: CASSLGQSYEQYF. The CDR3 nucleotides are TGTGCCAGCAGCTTGGGACAATCCTACGAGCAGTACTTC.

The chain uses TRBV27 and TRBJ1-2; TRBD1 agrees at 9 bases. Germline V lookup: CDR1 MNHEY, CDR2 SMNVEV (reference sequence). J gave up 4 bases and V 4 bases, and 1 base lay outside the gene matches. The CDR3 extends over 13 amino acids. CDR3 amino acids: CASSSDRGYGYTF. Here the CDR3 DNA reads TGTGCCAGCAGTTCGGACAGGGGCTATGGCTACACCTTC.

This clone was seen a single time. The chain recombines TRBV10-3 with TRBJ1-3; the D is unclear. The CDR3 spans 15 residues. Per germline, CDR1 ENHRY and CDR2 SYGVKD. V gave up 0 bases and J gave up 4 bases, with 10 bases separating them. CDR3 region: CAISESGSPGNTIYF. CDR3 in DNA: TGTGCCATCAGTGAGTCGGGTAGCCCCGGAAACACCATATATTTT.

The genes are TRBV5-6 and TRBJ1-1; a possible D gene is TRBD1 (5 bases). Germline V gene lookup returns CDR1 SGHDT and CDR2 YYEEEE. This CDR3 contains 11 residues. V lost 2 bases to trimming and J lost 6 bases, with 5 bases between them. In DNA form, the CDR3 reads TGTGCCAGCAGCTTAGGGGCTGAAGCTTTCTTT. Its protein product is CASSLGAEAFF.

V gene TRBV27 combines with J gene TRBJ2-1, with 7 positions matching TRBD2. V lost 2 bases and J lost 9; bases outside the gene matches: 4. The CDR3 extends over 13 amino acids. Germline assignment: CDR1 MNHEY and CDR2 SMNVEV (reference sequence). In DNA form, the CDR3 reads TGTGCCAGCAGTTTAATGAGGACTAGTGAGCAGTTCTTC. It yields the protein CASSLMRTSEQFF.

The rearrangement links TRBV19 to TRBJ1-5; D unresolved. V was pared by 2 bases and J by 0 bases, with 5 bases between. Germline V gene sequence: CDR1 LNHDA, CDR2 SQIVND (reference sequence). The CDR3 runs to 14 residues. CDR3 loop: CASSIRYSNQPQHF. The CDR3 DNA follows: TGTGCCAGTAGTATACGGTATAGCAATCAGCCCCAGCATTTT.

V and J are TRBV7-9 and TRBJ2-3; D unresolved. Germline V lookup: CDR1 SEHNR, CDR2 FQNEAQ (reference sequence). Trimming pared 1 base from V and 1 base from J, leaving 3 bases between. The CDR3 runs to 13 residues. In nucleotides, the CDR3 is TGTGCCAGCAGCTTAGGGGGCACAGATACGCAGTATTTT. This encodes CASSLGGTDTQYF.

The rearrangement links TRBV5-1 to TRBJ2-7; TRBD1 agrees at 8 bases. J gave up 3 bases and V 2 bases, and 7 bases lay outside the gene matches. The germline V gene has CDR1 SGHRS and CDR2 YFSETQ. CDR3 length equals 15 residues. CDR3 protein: CASSLGQGGIYEQYF. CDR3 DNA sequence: TGCGCCAGCAGCTTAGGACAGGGAGGAATCTACGAGCAGTACTTC.

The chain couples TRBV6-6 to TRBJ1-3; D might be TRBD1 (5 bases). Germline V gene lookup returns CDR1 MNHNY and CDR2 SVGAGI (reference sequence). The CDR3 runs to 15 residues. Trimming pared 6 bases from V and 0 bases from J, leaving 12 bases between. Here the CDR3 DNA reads TGTGCCAGCAGACTTCAGGGAGCCTCTGGAAACACCATATATTTT. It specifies CASRLQGASGNTIYF.

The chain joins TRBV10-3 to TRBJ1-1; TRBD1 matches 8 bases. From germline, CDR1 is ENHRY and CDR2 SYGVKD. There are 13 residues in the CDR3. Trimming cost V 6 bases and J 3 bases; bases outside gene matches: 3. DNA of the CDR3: TGTGCCATCAGCAGGGGGCAGGACACTGAAGCTTTCTTT. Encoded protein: CAISRGQDTEAFF.